The T cell receptor beta chain described here comes from a study of identifying expanded T cells in peripheral blood. Study observations and caveats: Clone count variance between approximately 2-week samples rose with total template count.

Here immunoSEQ multiplex PCR was the method, and the copy in TCRdb shows in-frame clones only, minus some. The repertoire includes about 81,000 clones, around 83% of them detected once, and roughly 21% sits in the top ten. V lost 3 bases and J lost 6; bases outside the gene matches: 12. Germline CDR1 SGHRS, CDR2 YFSETQ. This CDR3 comprises 17 residues. This clone has only one observation. Antigen: not known. During the collection period, no donor immune events like infections were recorded. Material for sequencing was blood. J is TRBJ2-3 and V is TRBV5-1; 11 bases are a match to TRBD2. The TCR comes from a person between 18 and 75 years old in good health. The CDR3 spells CASSYLTSGRFGDTQYF. For the CDR3, the DNA is TGCGCCAGCAGCTACCTAACTAGCGGGAGATTCGGTGATACGCAGTATTTT.